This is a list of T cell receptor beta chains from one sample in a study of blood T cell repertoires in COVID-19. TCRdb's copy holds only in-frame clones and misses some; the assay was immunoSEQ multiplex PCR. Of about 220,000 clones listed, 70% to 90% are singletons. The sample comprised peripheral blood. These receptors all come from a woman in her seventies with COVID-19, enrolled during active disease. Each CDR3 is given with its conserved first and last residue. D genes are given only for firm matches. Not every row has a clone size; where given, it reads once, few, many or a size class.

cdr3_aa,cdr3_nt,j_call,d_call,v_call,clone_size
CASSLAYGAGTGNTGELFF,TGCGCCAGCAGCTTGGCTTATGGAGCCGGGACAGGGAACACCGGGGAGCTGTTTTTT,TRBJ2-2,TRBD1,TRBV5-1,.
CASSLRGTGLETQYF,TGTGCCAGCAGTTTACGGGGGACAGGGTTAGAGACCCAGTACTTC,TRBJ2-5,TRBD1,TRBV27,once
CASSQVRDSSPYEQYF,TGTGCCAGCTCACAGGTACGGGACAGTTCGCCCTACGAGCAGTACTTC,TRBJ2-7,TRBD1,TRBV18,.
CASSTGNLGTEAFF,TGCGCCAGCAGCACAGGTAACCTGGGGACTGAAGCTTTCTTT,TRBJ1-1,.,TRBV5-1,.
CASTSRGNTDTQYF,TGTGCCAGTACTTCCCGGGGGAACACAGATACGCAGTATTTT,TRBJ2-3,.,TRBV19,.
CASSFGERYTEAFF,TGTGCCAGCAGCTTCGGGGAACGGTACACTGAAGCTTTCTTT,TRBJ1-1,.,TRBV7-2,.
CATSRDRGPPYEQYF,TGTGCCACCAGCAGAGACAGGGGGCCACCCTACGAGCAGTACTTC,TRBJ2-7,TRBD1,TRBV15,few
CASSRQGSTYEQYF,TGTGCCAGCAGTCGACAGGGGAGCACCTACGAGCAGTACTTC,TRBJ2-7,TRBD1,TRBV6-5,.
CASSFISGHRDYSNQPQHF,TGCGCCAGCAGCTTTATAAGCGGGCACAGGGACTATAGCAATCAGCCCCAGCATTTT,TRBJ1-5,.,TRBV4-1,.
CASFKGSGAGELFF,TGTGCCAGCTTCAAGGGCTCCGGGGCCGGGGAGCTGTTTTTT,TRBJ2-2,.,TRBV11-3,.
CASSPDRNGYTF,TGTGCCAGCAGTCCGGACAGAAATGGCTACACCTTC,TRBJ1-2,.,TRBV6-2/TRBV6-3,.
CASSPTGPPTEAFF,TGTGCCAGCAGTCCTACAGGGCCCCCCACTGAAGCTTTCTTT,TRBJ1-1,.,TRBV28,.
CASSEVQGNSPLHF,TGTGCCAGCAGTGAAGTGCAGGGTAATTCACCCCTCCACTTT,TRBJ1-6,.,TRBV2,.
CASGGGQGGNSPLHF,TGTGCCTCAGGAGGGGGACAGGGGGGGAATTCACCCCTCCACTTT,TRBJ1-6,TRBD1,TRBV19,many
CASSLLPTGDTEAFF,TGCGCCAGCAGCCTCTTACCAACCGGGGACACTGAAGCTTTCTTT,TRBJ1-1,.,TRBV5-1,.
CASSLGDTYLAKNIQYF,TGTGCCAGCAGCTTAGGAGACACTTATCTAGCCAAAAACATTCAGTACTTC,TRBJ2-4,.,TRBV7-9,.
CASRRRKVGQKNTEAFF,TGCGCCAGCAGAAGGCGGAAGGTGGGACAGAAGAACACTGAAGCTTTCTTT,TRBJ1-1,TRBD1,TRBV23-1,.
CASSIVQGAGYTEAFF,TGTGCCAGTAGTATAGTACAGGGGGCTGGGTACACTGAAGCTTTCTTT,TRBJ1-1,TRBD1,TRBV19,once
CASSPSGQLNSPLHF,TGTGCCAGCTCACCCTCGGGACAGCTTAATTCACCCCTCCACTTT,TRBJ1-6,TRBD1,TRBV18,.
CASSLVLQDTQYF,TGTGCCAGCAGCTTAGTATTACAGGATACGCAGTATTTT,TRBJ2-3,.,TRBV7-2,.
CAGRLSNYGYTF,TGTGCCGGCAGACTTTCTAACTATGGCTACACCTTC,TRBJ1-2,.,TRBV12-3/TRBV12-4,.
CASSQDWDRGEAFF,TGTGCCAGCAGCCAAGACTGGGACAGGGGTGAAGCTTTCTTT,TRBJ1-1,TRBD1,TRBV3-1/TRBV3-2,.
CASSLVVSAQRAFF,TGTGCCAGCAGCTTAGTTGTAAGCGCCCAGCGGGCTTTCTTT,TRBJ1-1,.,TRBV7-9,.
CASSSGSEETQYF,TGTGCCAGTAGTAGCGGGAGTGAGGAGACCCAGTACTTC,TRBJ2-5,TRBD2,TRBV19,few
CACRRSNTEAFF,TGTGCATGCCGCAGGTCGAACACTGAAGCTTTCTTT,TRBJ1-1,.,TRBV2,.
CASSSTVEVEAFF,TGCGCCAGCAGCTCTACCGTGGAGGTTGAAGCTTTCTTT,TRBJ1-1,.,TRBV5-1,.
CASSAGTGNYEQYF,TGTGCCAGCAGCGCCGGGACAGGGAACTACGAGCAGTACTTC,TRBJ2-7,TRBD1,TRBV5-4,.
CASSLHREETQYF,TGTGCCAGCAGCTTACACAGAGAAGAGACCCAGTACTTC,TRBJ2-5,.,TRBV7-6,.
CASSIPPSNEQFF,TGTGCCAGTAGTATCCCTCCGAGTAATGAGCAGTTCTTC,TRBJ2-1,.,TRBV19,once
CASSGATGPSSYEQYF,TGTGCCAGCAGTGGGGCTACAGGGCCTAGCTCCTACGAGCAGTACTTC,TRBJ2-7,.,TRBV6-1,.
CASSIGGAGYGYTF,TGTGCCAGTAGTATAGGGGGCGCTGGCTATGGCTACACCTTC,TRBJ1-2,.,TRBV19,.
CASSFDRGEYEQYF,TGCGCCAGCAGCTTCGACAGGGGAGAGTACGAGCAGTACTTC,TRBJ2-7,TRBD1,TRBV5-1,few
CASSENTNTEAFF,TGTGCCAGCAGTGAAAACACAAACACTGAAGCTTTCTTT,TRBJ1-1,.,TRBV2,.
CASSLESGADREAFF,TGTGCCAGCAGCTTAGAGAGTGGGGCGGACCGAGAAGCTTTCTTT,TRBJ1-1,.,TRBV7-2,.
CASSRGLAGGYEQYF,TGTGCCAGCAGCCGAGGACTAGCGGGCGGCTACGAGCAGTACTTC,TRBJ2-7,TRBD2,TRBV7-8,.
CASSFGRRGEKLFF,TGCGCCAGCAGCTTCGGGAGGCGGGGTGAAAAACTGTTTTTT,TRBJ1-4,.,TRBV5-1,few
CASRRLAGVNEQFF,TGTGCCAGCAGGCGACTAGCGGGAGTCAATGAGCAGTTCTTC,TRBJ2-1,TRBD2,TRBV2,.
CASSAGWTREKLFF,TGTGCCAGCAGCGCCGGTTGGACTCGCGAAAAACTGTTTTTT,TRBJ1-4,.,TRBV9,.
CASSRGQGHSRVFTEAFF,TGTGCCAGCAGCCGAGGACAGGGACACTCACGAGTTTTCACTGAAGCTTTCTTT,TRBJ1-1,TRBD1,TRBV5-8,.
CASSMPGAGNTIYF,TGTGCCAGCAGCATGCCGGGGGCTGGAAACACCATATATTTT,TRBJ1-3,.,TRBV5-8,.
CASSRKTGNTGELFF,TGTGCCAGCAGCCGCAAAACAGGGAACACCGGGGAGCTGTTTTTT,TRBJ2-2,.,TRBV7-2,.
CASSLSMQGARETQYF,TGTGCCAGCAGTTTATCTATGCAGGGGGCGCGGGAGACCCAGTACTTC,TRBJ2-5,TRBD1,TRBV27,.
CASSLVQGRSYSPLHF,TGTGCCAGCAGCTTAGTACAGGGAAGGTCCTATTCACCCCTCCACTTT,TRBJ1-6,.,TRBV7-8,.
CASSASGSSYNEQFF,TGTGCCAGCAGCGCTAGCGGGAGCTCCTACAATGAGCAGTTCTTC,TRBJ2-1,TRBD2,TRBV9,.